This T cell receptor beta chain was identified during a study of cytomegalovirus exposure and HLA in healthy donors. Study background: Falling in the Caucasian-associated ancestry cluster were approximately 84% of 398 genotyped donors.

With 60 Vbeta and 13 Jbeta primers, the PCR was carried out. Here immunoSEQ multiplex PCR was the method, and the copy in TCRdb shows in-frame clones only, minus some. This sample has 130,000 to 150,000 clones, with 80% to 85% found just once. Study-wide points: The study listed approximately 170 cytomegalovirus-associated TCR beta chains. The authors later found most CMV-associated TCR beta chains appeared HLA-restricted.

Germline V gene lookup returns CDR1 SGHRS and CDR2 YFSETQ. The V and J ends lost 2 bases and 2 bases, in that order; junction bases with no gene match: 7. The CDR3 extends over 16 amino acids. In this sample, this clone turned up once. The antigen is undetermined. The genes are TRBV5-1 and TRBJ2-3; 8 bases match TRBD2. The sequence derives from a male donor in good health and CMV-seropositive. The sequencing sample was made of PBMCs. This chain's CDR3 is CASSLLSGTFTDTQYF. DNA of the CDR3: TGCGCCAGCAGCTTACTTAGCGGGACCTTCACAGATACGCAGTATTTT.